This entry features one T cell receptor (beta chain) sequence. This entry is derived from a study of blood T cell repertoires in COVID-19. The repertoire was sequenced with immunoSEQ multiplex PCR; TCRdb's copy has only in-frame clones and lacks some. The table has 250,000 or so clones, about 85% seen once. The sample taken for sequencing was peripheral blood. The sequence came from a woman aged 60-75 years with active or convalescent COVID-19.

CDR3 sequence: CASSSVAGPYEQYF. The CDR3 nucleotides are TGTGCCAGCAGCTCTGTAGCGGGACCCTACGAGCAGTACTTC. The J gene is TRBJ2-7, the V gene TRBV11-2; TRBD2 agrees at 8 bases. Germline loops: CDR1 SGHAT, CDR2 FQNNGV. This CDR3 contains 14 residues. J lost 2 bases, V lost 4 bases, and 4 bases had no gene match.